Listed here are 15 T cell receptor beta chains from one sample, sequenced in a study of post-analysis software for immune sequencing data. Findings and limits, study-wide: Included in a set of four or five TRBV segments more frequent in patients than controls were TRBV5-6, TRBV5-1 and TRBV20-1.

Researchers reported that TCR beta cDNA libraries carried unique molecular identifiers. Each CDR3 protein is one row after TCRdb ran MiXCR on the PCR reads. Of around 200,000 distinct CDR3 sequences in the sample, roughly 28% were seen once. Their target antigens are unknown. The sequencing sample was made of blood. These receptors came from a girl aged 2 to 17 with multiple sclerosis.

This chain connects TRBV20-1 to TRBJ1-5; 7 nucleotides line up with TRBD1. The CDR3 covers 13 residues. The V and J ends lost 7 bases and 7 bases, in that order; junction bases with no gene match: 10. Germline V gene lookup returns CDR1 DFQATT and CDR2 SNEGSKA (reference sequence). This chain's CDR3 is CSVKEGAGQPQHF. As DNA, the CDR3 is TGCAGTGTAAAGGAGGGGGCAGGGCAGCCCCAGCATTTT.

V usage is TRBV4-1 and J usage is TRBJ2-1, with D possibly matching TRBD2 (6 bases). The CDR3 totals 17 residues. Germline V gives CDR1 MGHRA, CDR2 YSYEKL. V lost 2 bases and J 10 bases, leaving 24 bases between the germline ends. Written as DNA, the CDR3 is TGCGCCAGCAGCCAATCGGTAGGACTGTCGGGACGGGGGGAGCAGTTCTTC. As protein: CASSQSVGLSGRGEQFF.

The rearrangement joins TRBV6-2 or TRBV6-3 to TRBJ1-1, with a possible D match to TRBD1 (5 bases). The CDR3 consists of 14 residues. Germline V gene data show CDR1 as MNHEY and CDR2 as SVGEGT. The V and J ends lost 1 base and 6 bases respectively, with 12 bases between them. CDR3 region: CASSYFGVGPEAFF. The CDR3 DNA reads as TGTGCCAGCAGTTACTTCGGGGTGGGACCTGAAGCTTTCTTT.

This clonotype was counted at least ten times. The chain has TRBV20-1 and TRBJ2-3; tentative D call: TRBD2 (7 bases). V shed 0 bases and J shed 6 bases, with 19 bases lying between them. The CDR3 runs 16 residues. CDR1 is DFQATT and CDR2 is SNEGSKA in the germline V gene (reference sequence). This CDR3 is CSARDGGGGPRDTQYF. CDR3 sequence (DNA): TGCAGTGCTAGAGATGGAGGGGGGGGGCCCCGGGATACGCAGTATTTT.

This clonotype has a count of ten or more. The CDR3 sequence is CASSPLGGNEQFF. The CDR3 DNA is TGTGCCAGCAGCCCCCTTGGTGGGAATGAGCAGTTCTTC. This chain joins TRBV5-6 and TRBJ2-1; D gene unclear. V was shortened by 4 bases and J by 7 bases, with 12 bases between the two germline ends. CDR1 is SGHDT and CDR2 is YYEEEE in the germline V gene. This CDR3 comprises 13 residues.

There are a few counts of this clonotype. CDR3 residues: CASSPPRLAGGIIAKNIQYF. Written as DNA, the CDR3 is TGTGCCAGCTCACCACCCAGACTAGCGGGGGGAATTATAGCCAAAAACATTCAGTACTTC. V usage is TRBV18 and J usage is TRBJ2-4; 13 bases map to TRBD2. The CDR3 covers 20 residues. CDR1 is KGHSH, CDR2 LQKENI, per germline. V gave up 0 bases and J gave up 0 bases; unmatched junction bases: 8.

As concerns this clonotype: This may arise from a read error, as a much more abundant clone is one base away. The chain is built from TRBV5-1 and TRBJ2-7, with D possibly TRBD1 on 7 matching bases. Per the germline V gene, CDR1 is SGHRS and CDR2 is YFSETQ. CDR3 size: 15 residues. In DNA, the CDR3 is TGCGCCAGCAACTTGGAGGCAGGGGGGCCCTACGAGCAGTACTTC. Protein sequence: CASNLEAGGPYEQYF.

In its sample, this clonotype was seen many times. The chain has TRBV5-1 and TRBJ2-7; tentative D call: TRBD2 (6 bases). V gave up 0 bases and J gave up 6 bases, with 16 bases separating them. This CDR3 has 15 residues. Per the germline V gene, CDR1 is SGHRS and CDR2 is YFSETQ. The CDR3 region is CASSLGSSVRGEQYF. The CDR3 DNA is TGCGCCAGCAGCTTGGGATCTAGCGTTCGGGGCGAGCAGTACTTC.

To note about this clonotype: A read error is possible here, since a much larger clone lies one base away. This chain connects TRBV7-2 to TRBJ2-3; 7 positions agree with TRBD2. This CDR3 has 13 amino acids. Germline V gene lookup returns CDR1 SGHTA and CDR2 FQGNSA. The CDR3 is CASRVAGTDAQYF. CDR3 nucleotides: TGTGCCAGCAGGGTAGCGGGCACAGATGCGCAGTATTTT.

V is TRBV2 and J is TRBJ2-7; a possible D gene is TRBD1 (5 bases). V lost 1 base and J 9 bases, leaving 7 bases between the germline ends. CDR3 size: 11 residues. Germline CDR1 SNHLY, CDR2 FYNNEI. The CDR3 region has the DNA TGTGCCAGCAGTGAAGAGGGGTGGCAGTACTTC. Translated, it gives CASSEEGWQYF.

The table lists this clonotype with many counts. The V and J genes are TRBV6-5 and TRBJ1-2, with D tentatively TRBD1 (6 bases). Germline CDR1 MNHEY, CDR2 SVGAGI. Trimming removed 2 bases at V and 4 bases at J, with 8 bases between. The CDR3 has 13 residues. DNA for the CDR3: TGTGCCAGCAGTTACCAGGGGACCTATGGCTACACCTTC. Residues: CASSYQGTYGYTF.

This clonotype was seen more than once but under ten times. The junction departs from the called germline gene at one end, perhaps through a read error. The chain recombines TRBV18 with TRBJ1-2; maybe TRBD1 (5 bases). The germline V gene encodes CDR1 KGHSH and CDR2 LQKENI. This CDR3 has 16 amino acids. The CDR3 nucleotides read TGTGCCGGCTCACCGCTTGGAAGGGGCAAGGACTATGGCTACACCTTC. Its translation is CAGSPLGRGKDYGYTF.

The J gene is TRBJ2-1, the V gene TRBV19, with D possibly being TRBD2 (6 bases). Germline assignment: CDR1 LNHDA and CDR2 SQIVND (reference sequence). This CDR3 comprises 15 residues. V was clipped by 3 bases and J by 0 bases, with 9 bases between them. CDR3: CASSILGGSYNEQFF. The CDR3, as DNA: TGTGCCAGTAGTATTTTGGGGGGCTCCTACAATGAGCAGTTCTTC.

The gene calls are TRBV14 and TRBJ2-1, with a tentative D call TRBD1 (6 bases). The V and J ends lost 2 bases and 2 bases respectively, with 16 bases between them. The germline gives CDR1 SGHDN, CDR2 FVKESK. The CDR3 covers 17 residues. DNA for the CDR3: TGTGCCAGCAGCCAACAAAGGTTTCCAGGGGCCTACAATGAGCAGTTCTTC. This codes for CASSQQRFPGAYNEQFF.

This clonotype was seen more than once but under ten times. The chain has TRBV28 and TRBJ1-4; TRBD1 aligns across 8 bases. Trimming at V came to 2 bases and at J to 6 bases, leaving 8 bases not matched to a gene. This CDR3 has 16 amino acids. Germline lookup yields CDR1 MDHEN and CDR2 SYDVKM. The CDR3 coding sequence is TGTGCCAGCAGTTTAGGGATCAGGGGGCTGGATGAAAAACTGTTTTTT. Protein: CASSLGIRGLDEKLFF.